Listed below are T cell receptor beta chains from one sample, sequenced in a study of identical twins. MiXCR, applied by TCRdb to the 5' RACE reads, yields one record per CDR3 protein. This table has about 210,000 distinct CDR3 sequences, less than 9.5% appearing once. The sample consisted of memory (CD45RO+) T cells sorted from blood. Receptors were obtained from a young woman in good health. Each CDR3 is given with its conserved first and last residue. A D gene is named only where the DNA matches it firmly. Clone size is shown for a subset of rows, as once, few, many or a class of expanded clone.

V gene	clone size	J gene	D gene	CDR3 DNA	CDR3 protein
TRBV7-2	few	TRBJ2-7	TRBD2	TGTGCCAGCAGCTTGGACTCCGGGACTAGAGGATACGAGCAGTACTTC	CASSLDSGTRGYEQYF
TRBV12-3/TRBV12-4	few	TRBJ2-1	-	TGTGCCAGCCGCCTTTTCGCAGACAATGAGCAGTTCTTC	CASRLFADNEQFF
TRBV24-1	few	TRBJ2-7	-	TGTGCCACCAGTGGGATCCCAGGGATACCCTACGAGCAGTACTTC	CATSGIPGIPYEQYF
TRBV2	many	TRBJ2-1	-	TGTGCCAGCAGCTACAAGCTACCGGCCTACAATGAGCAGTTCTTC	CASSYKLPAYNEQFF
TRBV5-1	-	TRBJ2-5	TRBD2	TGCGCCAGCAGCTTGGTCGGTAGCGGGGCGACTGGAGAGACCCAGTACTTC	CASSLVGSGATGETQYF
TRBV5-1	-	TRBJ2-3	-	TGCGCCAGCAGCTTCAAGGGCACAGATACGCAGTATTTT	CASSFKGTDTQYF
TRBV12-3/TRBV12-4	few	TRBJ2-7	TRBD2	TGTGCCAGCAGCCCGCCCTCTTTGTACATCAGCGGGGGCTACGAGCAGTACTTC	CASSPPSLYISGGYEQYF
TRBV7-9	-	TRBJ2-7	-	TGTGCCAGCAACAGCCGGGAGATGTACGAGCAGTACTTC	CASNSREMYEQYF
TRBV20-1	many	TRBJ2-1	-	TGCAGTGCTGGGCGGAGGGCGGATGAGCAGTTCTTC	CSAGRRADEQFF
TRBV11-2	few	TRBJ2-7	-	TGTGCCAGCAGCCGGGGCCACGACGAGCAGTACTTC	CASSRGHDEQYF
TRBV5-1	-	TRBJ2-1	TRBD2	TGCGCCAGCAGCTTGTCCGGGAGGGCCTCTAGGGGTGAGCAGTTCTTC	CASSLSGRASRGEQFF
TRBV12-3/TRBV12-4	many	TRBJ2-1	-	TGTGCCAGCAGTTTACGGACCGTGTTCAATGAGCAGTTCTTC	CASSLRTVFNEQFF
TRBV29-1	many	TRBJ2-1	-	TGCAGCGTTTTTACCGTGGCTGGTGGTGAGCAGTTCTTC	CSVFTVAGGEQFF
TRBV20-1	many	TRBJ2-7	TRBD2	TGCAGTGCTCGCCCCACTAGCGGTGTAGAGCAGTACTTC	CSARPTSGVEQYF
TRBV2	-	TRBJ1-2	-	TGTGCCAGCAGTGAAGAGGCAGCTTATGGCTACACCTTC	CASSEEAAYGYTF